The subject of this entry is one TCR beta chain. TCRdb reprocessed the 5' RACE reads with MiXCR, giving one entry per CDR3 protein. This sample carries roughly 610,000 distinct CDR3 sequences, about 18% of them seen once, and the ten largest clones take around 8.1%. Germline CDR1 reads SGHDN; CDR2 reads FVKESK. The CDR3 has 14 residues. V gave up 4 bases and J gave up 3 bases; unmatched junction bases: 1. This sample was taken from a study of T-cell memory formation after mild COVID-19. V gene TRBV14 combines with J gene TRBJ2-5; 11 nucleotides match TRBD2. The clonotype originates from an adult woman who had mild COVID-19 (a few samples of this study predate the infection). Cell type and time point are not known. What was sequenced was PBMCs or a T cell subset sorted from them (not recorded which). The CDR3 loop reads CASSRLAGKETQYF. The CDR3 DNA follows: TGTGCCAGCAGCCGACTAGCGGGAAAAGAGACCCAGTACTTC. The full variable domain, with the rest looked up from reference TRBV14 and TRBJ2-5, is EAGVTQFPSHSVIEKGQTVTLRCDPISGHDNLYWYRRVMGKEIKFLLHFVKESKQDESGMPNNRFLAERTGGTYSTLKVQPAELEDSGVYFCASSRLAGKETQYFGPGTRLLVL.